These T cell receptor beta chains were read from a single sample in a study of PD-L1 blockade in urothelial cancer. TCRdb keeps only in-frame clones here, not all; method: immunoSEQ multiplex PCR. This repertoire shows some 43,000 clones, 80% found once; its top ten account for 15% to 20%. Specimen: PBMCs, collected around atezolizumab (anti-PD-L1) treatment. Receptor source: a man in his sixties with urothelial cancer. Each CDR3 is given with its conserved first and last residue. A D gene is named only where the DNA matches it firmly. Rows give clone size only sometimes, using once, few, many, or a class for an expanded clone.

-	TRBV29-1	TRBJ1-5	once	CSVRTGNGQPQHF	TGCAGCGTTCGGACGGGGAATGGTCAGCCCCAGCATTTT
TRBD2	TRBV5-1	TRBJ2-3	-	CAGRGDSTDTQYF	TGCGCCGGCCGGGGGGACAGCACAGATACGCAGTATTTT
-	TRBV15	TRBJ2-1	-	CATSRDPDYHNNEQFF	TGTGCCACCAGCAGAGATCCCGACTACCACAACAATGAGCAGTTCTTC
TRBD1	TRBV7-9	TRBJ1-2	-	CASRMGQGDYGYTF	TGTGCCAGCAGGATGGGACAGGGAGACTATGGCTACACCTTC
-	TRBV27	TRBJ2-5	-	CASSVTTGIQETQYF	TGTGCCAGCAGTGTAACTACAGGGATCCAAGAGACCCAGTACTTC
TRBD2	TRBV4-3	TRBJ2-1	-	CASSQEGTSVYEQFF	TGCGCCAGCAGCCAAGAGGGGACTAGTGTGTATGAGCAGTTCTTC
-	TRBV5-4	TRBJ2-7	-	CASRKGRDTTYEQYF	TGTGCCAGCAGAAAGGGTCGGGACACGACTTACGAGCAGTACTTC
TRBD1	TRBV28	TRBJ1-1	-	CASSDTGGTEAFF	TGTGCCAGCAGTGACACAGGGGGTACTGAAGCTTTCTTT
TRBD2	TRBV19	TRBJ2-1	-	CASSILTSGRAYNEQFF	TGTGCCAGTAGTATCTTGACTAGCGGGAGGGCCTACAATGAGCAGTTCTTC
TRBD1	TRBV28	TRBJ1-6	-	CASSPPGTGDSPLHF	TGTGCCAGCAGTCCCCCGGGGACAGGGGATTCACCCCTCCACTTT
TRBD2	TRBV7-9	TRBJ2-1	-	CASSQYGTSGFDEQFF	TGTGCCAGCAGCCAGTACGGGACTAGCGGGTTCGATGAGCAGTTCTTC
-	TRBV7-2	TRBJ1-1	-	CASSVGGGQNTEAFF	TGTGCCAGCAGCGTAGGAGGGGGACAGAACACTGAAGCTTTCTTT
-	TRBV5-1	TRBJ1-4	-	CASSPGTQGLATNEKLFF	TGCGCCAGCAGCCCCGGGACACAAGGGCTTGCAACTAATGAAAAACTGTTTTTT
TRBD2	TRBV10-3	TRBJ2-5	-	CAISGGQETQYF	TGTGCCATTAGCGGGGGCCAAGAGACCCAGTACTTC
-	TRBV9	TRBJ2-6	-	CASSALTGSGANVLTF	TGTGCCAGCAGCGCCCTTACCGGTTCTGGGGCCAACGTCCTGACTTTC
-	TRBV4-3	TRBJ2-2	-	CASSQDGGTGAGELFF	TGCGCCAGCAGCCAAGATGGGGGTACGGGGGCCGGGGAGCTGTTTTTT